The 17 T cell receptor beta chains below come from one sample, sequenced in a study of blood T cell repertoires in COVID-19. Method: immunoSEQ multiplex PCR; TCRdb's copy keeps in-frame clones and lacks some. The table records around 210,000 clones, more than 80% of them present only once. The specimen sequenced was PBMCs or T cells enriched from blood (not recorded which). Receptor source: a young woman who had recovered from COVID-19.

This clone was found once. The chain carries TRBV24-1 and TRBJ2-2; the D gene is possibly TRBD1 (5 bases). V dropped 3 bases and J dropped 0 bases, with 10 bases sitting between them. In germline, CDR1 is KGHDR, CDR2 SFDVKD. This CDR3 has 16 residues. DNA for the CDR3: TGTGCCACCAGTGATCCGACAGTGGCGAACACCGGGGAGCTGTTTTTT. Translated: CATSDPTVANTGELFF.

V gene TRBV28 combines with J gene TRBJ2-7; 8 bases match TRBD1. Germline V CDR1 and CDR2: MDHEN, SYDVKM. The junction had 7 bases not matched to a gene; V was cut back by 4 bases and J by 5 bases. The CDR3 has 14 residues. The CDR3 reads CASSSDREIHEQYF. The CDR3 region has the DNA TGTGCCAGCAGTTCGGACAGGGAGATTCACGAGCAGTACTTC. Based on the CDR3 plus reference TRBV28 and TRBJ2-7, the full variable domain is DVKVTQSSRYLVKRTGEKVFLECVQDMDHENMFWYRQDPGLGLRLIYFSYDVKMKEKGDIPEGYSVSREKKERFSLILESASTNQTSMYLCASSSDREIHEQYFGPGTRLTVT.

The rearrangement links TRBV2 to TRBJ2-1; TRBD2 matches 7 bases. J was trimmed by 9 bases and V by 4 bases; bases with no gene match: 12. CDR1 and CDR2 from the germline V gene are SNHLY and FYNNEI. This CDR3 has 15 amino acids. The CDR3 spells CASSVNAGEGTEQFF. The CDR3 nucleotides are TGTGCCAGCAGTGTTAATGCGGGGGAGGGGACTGAGCAGTTCTTC.

The V call is TRBV10-2, the J call TRBJ2-7; 9 bases are shared with TRBD1. V lost 0 bases to trimming and J lost 3 bases; unmatched junction nucleotides: 3. There are 15 residues in the CDR3. Germline assignment: CDR1 WSHSY and CDR2 SAAADI. The CDR3 sequence is CASSESGQGYYEQYF. The CDR3 DNA sequence: TGCGCCAGCAGTGAGTCCGGACAGGGGTACTACGAGCAGTACTTC.

This clone appeared a single time. The chain recombines TRBV7-3 with TRBJ2-1; TRBD2 agrees at 9 bases. CDR1 is SGHTA and CDR2 is FQGTGA in the germline V gene. CDR3 length: 15 residues. Trimming removed 5 bases from V and 8 bases from J; junction bases left unmatched: 10. The CDR3 sequence is CASSPSRGGVDEQFF. CDR3 in DNA: TGTGCCAGCAGCCCCTCTCGCGGGGGGGTCGATGAGCAGTTCTTC.

The chain links TRBV11-2 to TRBJ2-3, with TRBD2 matching over 7 bases. V trimming: 5 bases; J trimming: 3 bases; junction bases outside the gene matches: 14. In germline, CDR1 is SGHAT, CDR2 FQNNGV. This CDR3 comprises 17 residues. CDR3 DNA sequence: TGTGCCAGCAGCCCGAGGTTTGCTAGCGGAGTTACAGATACGCAGTATTTT. This sequence encodes CASSPRFASGVTDTQYF.

In nucleotides, the CDR3 is TGTGCCAGCAGCCATCCTGGGACAGGGCACCACGAGCAGTACTTC. Translated: CASSHPGTGHHEQYF. J is TRBJ2-7 and V is TRBV3-1 (or the pseudogene TRBV3-2); 9 nucleotides match TRBD1. With V trimmed by 3 bases and J by 5 bases, 8 bases remained unmatched. Germline CDR1 is LGHDT and CDR2 is YNNKEL (reference sequence). The CDR3 is 15 residues long.

Details on this clone: One end of the junction is discordant with germline, which a read error may explain. The chain has TRBV7-9 and TRBJ2-7; TRBD1 matches at 7 bases. The germline V gene has CDR1 SEHNR and CDR2 FQNEAQ (reference sequence). The CDR3 contains 11 residues. CDR3 protein: CASSEGRGPFF. In DNA form, the CDR3 reads TGTGCCAGCAGCGAGGGTAGGGGGCCCTTCTTT.

In DNA, the CDR3 is TGTGCCAGCAAGGGGACAGGGTCGACTTTCTTT. It is translated as CASKGTGSTFF. The chain has TRBV5-4 and TRBJ1-1; 9 bases line up with TRBD1. Germline V gene data show CDR1 as SGHNT and CDR2 as YYREEE (reference sequence). This CDR3 comprises 11 residues. V was clipped by 6 bases and J by 12 bases; unmatched bases: 6.

Concerning this clone: One junction end disagrees with the germline gene, perhaps due to a read error. The V call is TRBV9, the J call TRBJ1-1, with D uncertain. This CDR3 has 16 amino acids. The germline V gene encodes CDR1 SGDLS and CDR2 YYNGEE. The CDR3 DNA sequence: TGTGCCAGCAGCGTAGAACCAAGGGAGAGGAACGCTGAAGCTTTCTTT. It yields the protein CASSVEPRERNAEAFF.

The chain is built from TRBV28 and TRBJ1-1; D unresolved. The length of the CDR3 is 14 residues. Trimming stripped 7 bases from V and 3 bases from J, with 15 bases between. The germline V gene has CDR1 MDHEN and CDR2 SYDVKM. The CDR3, as DNA: TGTGCCAGCACCCTCCGGACCGGGGACACTGAAGCTTTCTTT. It is translated as CASTLRTGDTEAFF.

The genes are TRBV3-1 (or the pseudogene TRBV3-2) and TRBJ2-7, with D tentatively TRBD1 (5 bases). The CDR3 has 13 amino acids. V was clipped by 8 bases and J by 2 bases, with 13 bases between them. The V gene's germline CDR1 is LGHDT and CDR2 YNNKEL (reference sequence). CDR3: CASRRRDTYEQYF. In DNA form, the CDR3 reads TGTGCCAGCCGACGCAGGGATACCTACGAGCAGTACTTC.

V is TRBV6-5 and J is TRBJ1-2; a possible D gene is TRBD1 (5 bases). V was trimmed by 2 bases and J by 7 bases, leaving 17 bases between them. Germline lookup yields CDR1 MNHEY and CDR2 SVGAGI. CDR3 length: 15 residues. The CDR3 reads CASSYSISGVFGYTF. The CDR3 nucleotides read TGTGCCAGCAGTTACAGCATCTCGGGGGTCTTTGGCTACACCTTC.

The chain couples TRBV29-1 to TRBJ1-1, with D possibly TRBD1 on 5 matching bases. V was shortened by 5 bases and J by 5 bases, with 15 bases between the two germline ends. The CDR3 contains 13 residues. Germline lookup yields CDR1 SQVTM and CDR2 ANQGSEA. Written as DNA, the CDR3 is TGCAGCGTTTCTTCGGCGGGGGAAACTGAAGCTTTCTTT. Translated: CSVSSAGETEAFF.

The rearrangement uses TRBV2 and TRBJ1-3, with TRBD1 as a possible D gene (6 bases). Per germline, CDR1 SNHLY and CDR2 FYNNEI. This CDR3 contains 16 residues. The V end was cut by 4 bases, the J end by 0 bases, with 13 bases between. CDR3 DNA sequence: TGTGCCAGCAGTGGGTGGCAGGGGACCTCTGGAAACACCATATATTTT. As protein: CASSGWQGTSGNTIYF.

This chain uses TRBV28 with TRBJ1-1; 9 nucleotides align to TRBD1. V was clipped by 7 bases and J by 5 bases; unmatched bases: 8. CDR3 length: 14 amino acids. The germline CDR1 and CDR2 sequences are MDHEN and SYDVKM. The CDR3 sequence is CASTGQGRGTEAFF. The CDR3 DNA reads TGTGCCAGCACCGGACAGGGGAGAGGGACTGAAGCTTTCTTT.

The CDR3 spells CASSVGPTDTDTQYF. The CDR3 DNA reads TGTGCCAGCAGCGTAGGCCCCACAGACACAGATACGCAGTATTTT. This rearrangement joins TRBV9 to TRBJ2-3; D gene uncertain. From germline, CDR1 is SGDLS and CDR2 YYNGEE. The CDR3 sequence is 15 residues long. Trimming took off 0 bases at V and 2 bases at J, with 10 bases between the two ends.